This T cell receptor (beta chain) came from a study of blood T cell repertoires in COVID-19. This CDR3 has 14 amino acids. Trimming at V came to 3 bases and at J to 5 bases, leaving 6 bases not matched to a gene. CDR1 and CDR2 from the germline V gene are SGHRS and YFSETQ. The method was immunoSEQ multiplex PCR; TCRdb's version includes in-frame clones alone and lacks a portion of them. The sample consists of 69,000 or so clones, roughly 80% of them appearing once. The specimen sequenced was peripheral blood. The chain couples TRBV5-1 to TRBJ2-5, with 8 positions matching TRBD1. This TCR was recovered from an elderly woman with acute or convalescent COVID-19. The CDR3 sequence is CASSSPGGGETQYF. In DNA form, the CDR3 reads TGCGCCAGCAGCTCTCCAGGGGGCGGTGAGACCCAGTACTTC. The whole variable domain, filled in from reference TRBV5-1 and TRBJ2-5, reads KAGVTQTPRYLIKTRGQQVTLSCSPISGHRSVSWYQQTPGQGLQFLFEYFSETQRNKGNFPGRFSGRQFSNSRSEMNVSTLELGDSALYLCASSSPGGGETQYFGPGTRLLVL.